This T cell receptor (beta chain) was sequenced in a study of metastatic and nonmetastatic thyroid tumors. Across the study: Across blood and tumor or nodule tissue, repertoires from malignant and benign thyroid patients were compared with one another. Study conclusions and caveats: Compared with benign nodules, malignant thyroid tumors were reported to have significantly higher TCR beta diversity in both blood and tumor.

The V gene's germline CDR1 is SGHTA and CDR2 FQGTGA. The CDR3 loop spans 16 amino acids. V lost 5 bases, J lost 7 bases, and 15 bases stayed unmatched. Comment on this clone: The antigen remains undetermined.

Source study methods: A classifier for distant metastasis in papillary thyroid cancer was constructed using CDR3 differences observed across clinicopathological groups. TCRdb re-called the PCR reads via MiXCR. These V and J calls derive from TCRdb rather than the authors' analysis. Among around 30,000 clones listed, around 25% were seen once. No treatment of any kind had been given to any patient before thyroid surgery. The source is a female donor with papillary thyroid cancer or a benign thyroid nodule (not recorded which). Some clones in this sample may be carry-over from other donors' samples. The chain joins TRBV7-3 to TRBJ2-3; TRBD2 aligns across 7 bases. The sample was blood. CDR3 coding DNA: TGTGCCAGCAGCCGAGGGACTATCGGGAGTTCATATACGCAGTATTTT. Translated, it gives CASSRGTIGSSYTQYF.